This T cell receptor (beta chain) was obtained from a study of control samples from healthy donors and cancer patients. Profiled with immunoSEQ multiplex PCR; TCRdb holds only in-frame clones, not every one. The top ten clones hold just over 9% of a sample with about 20,000 clones, more than 75% of them seen once. V shed 4 bases and J shed 0 bases, with 9 bases lying between them. The CDR3 runs to 14 residues. Germline V gene sequence: CDR1 LGHDT, CDR2 YNNKEL (reference sequence). The sample comprised PBMCs. The TCR sequence derives from a woman aged 55-69 years with head and neck cancer. The V gene is TRBV3-1 (or the pseudogene TRBV3-2), the J gene TRBJ1-1; D call uncertain. CDR3 DNA sequence: TGTGCCAGCAGCCGCGGAGGAATGAACACTGAAGCTTTCTTT. Encoded protein: CASSRGGMNTEAFF.